These 6 T cell receptor beta chains originate from one sample sequenced in a study of human T cells and chemical hapten exposure (dated by TCRdb to the early 2020s). This specimen's time point label, interpreted: patch test 1, 2 weeks after DPC sensitization. What the treatment or condition label conveys for this sample: therapeutic diphenylcyclopropenone sensitization with weekly scalp DPC. Library preparation was by RACE. The data were produced on a NextSeq 500. TCRdb itself trimmed the public reads at Q25 with fastp, ran MiXCR and retained productive beta chains. Each record represents a unique CDR3 protein, reported with the most common genes and DNA among its rows. A total of some 87,000 distinct CDR3 sequences appear in this sample, 10% of them only once. The leading ten clones occupy 1.4% of the sample. The specimen comprised whole blood, sampled in connection with sensitization to the hapten diphenylcyclopropenone (DPC). Receptors originate from a woman between 50 and 59 years old with alopecia areata. Some clones in this sample may be carry-over from other donors' samples.

This clonotype was picked up many times. The gene calls are TRBV7-3 and TRBJ1-1; maybe TRBD1 (5 bases). V was clipped by 2 bases and J by 5 bases, with 9 bases between them. The CDR3 runs to 13 residues. Germline CDR1 reads SGHTA; CDR2 reads FQGTGA. For the CDR3, the DNA is TGTGCCAGCAGCTTATCTGAGGGGACTGAAGCTTTCTTT. This encodes CASSLSEGTEAFF.

The chain combines TRBV11-2 with TRBJ2-1; D is unresolved. Trimming shortened V by 2 bases and J by 0 bases, and 8 bases separated the two germline ends. The CDR3 is made up of 15 amino acids. Germline V gene data show CDR1 as SGHAT and CDR2 as FQNNGV. The CDR3 here is CASSLSLSSYNEQFF. The CDR3, as DNA: TGTGCCAGCAGCTTATCCTTGAGCTCCTACAATGAGCAGTTCTTC.

This clonotype has a handful of counts. The chain combines TRBV11-3 with TRBJ2-1, with 11 positions matching TRBD2. Per germline, CDR1 SGHNT and CDR2 YENEEA. The CDR3 runs to 15 residues. The V gene end was trimmed by 6 bases and the J gene end by 9 bases; junction bases not matched to a gene: 10. Here the CDR3 reads CASRPLTSGSGEQFF. The CDR3 coding sequence is TGTGCCAGCAGACCGCTTACTAGCGGGAGCGGTGAGCAGTTCTTC.

The chain is built from TRBV27 and TRBJ2-1, with D uncertain. Germline V gene sequence: CDR1 MNHEY, CDR2 SMNVEV (reference sequence). This CDR3 contains 12 residues. Trimming shortened V by 4 bases and J by 9 bases, and 10 bases separated the two germline ends. Written as DNA, the CDR3 is TGTGCCAGCAGTTCGATTAGCCTTGAGCAGTTCTTC. Its protein is CASSSISLEQFF.

The V and J genes are TRBV24-1 and TRBJ2-3, with TRBD2 matching over 11 bases. V lost 0 bases to trimming and J lost 8 bases; unmatched junction nucleotides: 6. The CDR3 runs to 16 residues. Germline lookup yields CDR1 KGHDR and CDR2 SFDVKD. In DNA form, the CDR3 reads TGTGCCACCAGTGATTTGACGCTAGCGGGAGGATTTACGCAGTATTTT. Translated, it gives CATSDLTLAGGFTQYF.

This clonotype was detected many times. The chain uses TRBV14 and TRBJ2-6; no reliable D call. CDR3 length equals 16 residues. The germline V gene encodes CDR1 SGHDN and CDR2 FVKESK. Trimming removed 3 bases from V and 0 bases from J, with 9 bases in between. DNA for the CDR3: TGTGCCAGCAGCCAGGGCGGATACTCTGGGGCCAACGTCCTGACTTTC. The encoded protein is CASSQGGYSGANVLTF.